This entry lists 3 T cell receptor beta chains sequenced from one sample in a study of regulatory T cells in long-lasting Graves disease. The authors built TCR beta libraries using iRepertoire HTBI primers and Arm-PCR of CDR3 regions. TCRdb recomputed calls from the multiplex PCR reads with MiXCR, one row per CDR3 protein. This sample yields around 460,000 distinct CDR3 sequences, of which around a fifth are seen a single time; around 7% belongs to the top ten. Time point indicated: persistent/refractory GD, antithyroid drugs over 5 years with positive TRAb. RNA from PBMCs was the source of the TCR library. The source was peripheral blood mononuclear cells (PBMCs), collected when the disease was refractory, from a patient treated with antithyroid drugs. The receptors were sampled from a female donor with Graves disease.

Only a few counts were recorded for this clonotype. J is TRBJ2-5 and V is TRBV7-6, with no clear D. This CDR3 is built from 13 residues. CDR1 and CDR2 from the germline V gene are SGHVS and FNYEAQ. Trimming cost V 5 bases and J 6 bases, with 13 bases left between them. Here the CDR3 reads CASSPRMGKTQYF. The CDR3 bases are TGTGCCAGCAGCCCCCGGATGGGAAAGACCCAGTACTTC.

This clonotype appeared many times. V and J are TRBV20-1 and TRBJ1-2; D unclear. CDR1 and CDR2 (germline): DFQATT, SNEGSKA (reference sequence). V was cut by 1 base and J by 0 bases, with 12 bases left in between. This CDR3 is 15 amino acids long. CDR3 amino acids: CSARGDTKTNYGYTF. The CDR3 nucleotides read TGCAGTGCTAGAGGTGACACGAAAACTAACTATGGCTACACCTTC.

This clonotype showed up many times. The chain recombines TRBV15 with TRBJ1-2; D is ambiguous. Trimming took 5 bases from V and 4 from J, leaving 11 bases between them. Germline values: CDR1 LNHNV, CDR2 YYDKDF (reference sequence). CDR3 length: 13 residues. CDR3 residues: CATSPAGRYGYTF. CDR3 DNA sequence: TGTGCCACCAGCCCTGCCGGGCGCTATGGCTACACCTTC.